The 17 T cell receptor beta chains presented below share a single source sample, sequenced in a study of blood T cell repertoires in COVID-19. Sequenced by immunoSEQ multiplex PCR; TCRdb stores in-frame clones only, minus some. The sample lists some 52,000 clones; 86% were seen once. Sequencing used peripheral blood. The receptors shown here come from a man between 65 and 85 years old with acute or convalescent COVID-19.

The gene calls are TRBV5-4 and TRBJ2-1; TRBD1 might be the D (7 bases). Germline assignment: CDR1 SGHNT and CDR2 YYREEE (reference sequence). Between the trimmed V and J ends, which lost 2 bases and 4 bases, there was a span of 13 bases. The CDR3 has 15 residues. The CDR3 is CASSLDRAGYNEQFF. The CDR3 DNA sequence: TGTGCCAGCAGCTTAGACAGGGCGGGGTACAATGAGCAGTTCTTC. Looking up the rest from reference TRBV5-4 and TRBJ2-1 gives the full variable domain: ETGVTQSPTHLIKTRGQQVTLRCSSQSGHNTVSWYQQALGQGPQFIFQYYREEENGRGNFPPRFSGLQFPNYSSELNVNALELDDSALYLCASSLDRAGYNEQFFGPGTRLTVL.

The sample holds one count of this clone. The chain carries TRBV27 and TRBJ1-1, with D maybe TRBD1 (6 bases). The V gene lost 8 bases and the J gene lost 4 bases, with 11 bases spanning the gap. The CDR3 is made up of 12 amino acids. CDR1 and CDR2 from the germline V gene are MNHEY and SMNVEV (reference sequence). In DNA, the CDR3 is TGTGCCAGCCGGCGGGGGCCCACTGAAGCTTTCTTT. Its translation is CASRRGPTEAFF.

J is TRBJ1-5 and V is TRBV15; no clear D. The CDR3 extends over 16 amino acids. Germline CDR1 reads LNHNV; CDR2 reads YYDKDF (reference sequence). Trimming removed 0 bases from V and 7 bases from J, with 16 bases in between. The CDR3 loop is CATSRDRGNPRQPQHF. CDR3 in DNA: TGTGCCACCAGCAGAGATCGAGGTAACCCCCGGCAGCCCCAGCATTTT. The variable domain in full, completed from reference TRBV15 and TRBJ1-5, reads DAMVIQNPRYQVTQFGKPVTLSCSQTLNHNVMYWYQQKSSQAPKLLFHYYDKDFNNEADTPDNFQSRRPNTSFCFLDIRSPGLGDTAMYLCATSRDRGNPRQPQHFGDGTRLSIL.

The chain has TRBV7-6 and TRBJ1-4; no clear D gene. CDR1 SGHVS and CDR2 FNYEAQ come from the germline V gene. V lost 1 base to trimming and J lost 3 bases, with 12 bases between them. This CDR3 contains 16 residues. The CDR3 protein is CASSLEMPAANEKLFF. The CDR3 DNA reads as TGTGCCAGCAGCTTAGAGATGCCCGCGGCTAATGAAAAACTGTTTTTT.

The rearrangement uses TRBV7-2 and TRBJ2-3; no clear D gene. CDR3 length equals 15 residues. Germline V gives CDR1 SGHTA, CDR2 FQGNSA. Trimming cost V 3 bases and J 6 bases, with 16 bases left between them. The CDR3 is CASSFLVEVTDTQYF. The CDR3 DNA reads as TGTGCCAGCAGCTTCCTAGTCGAGGTGACCGATACGCAGTATTTT.

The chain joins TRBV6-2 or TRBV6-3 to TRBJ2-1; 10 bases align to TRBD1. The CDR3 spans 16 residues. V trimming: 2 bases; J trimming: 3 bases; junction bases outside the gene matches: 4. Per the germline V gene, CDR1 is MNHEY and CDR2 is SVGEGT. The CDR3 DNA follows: TGTGCCAGCAGTTACGCCGGGACAGGGGACTACAATGAGCAGTTCTTC. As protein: CASSYAGTGDYNEQFF.

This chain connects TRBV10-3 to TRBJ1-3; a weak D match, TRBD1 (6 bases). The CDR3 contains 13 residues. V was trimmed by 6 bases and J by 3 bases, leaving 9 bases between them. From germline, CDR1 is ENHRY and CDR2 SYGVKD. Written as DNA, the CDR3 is TGTGCCATCAGGGGGGCTGGTGGAAACACCATATATTTT. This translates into CAIRGAGGNTIYF.

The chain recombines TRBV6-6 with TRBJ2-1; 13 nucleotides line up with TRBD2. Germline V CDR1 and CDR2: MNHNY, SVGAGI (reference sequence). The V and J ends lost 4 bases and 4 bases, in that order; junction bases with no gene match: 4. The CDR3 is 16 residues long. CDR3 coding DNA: TGTGCCAGCAGTTCCGGGACTAGCGGGACATACAATGAGCAGTTCTTC. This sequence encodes CASSSGTSGTYNEQFF.

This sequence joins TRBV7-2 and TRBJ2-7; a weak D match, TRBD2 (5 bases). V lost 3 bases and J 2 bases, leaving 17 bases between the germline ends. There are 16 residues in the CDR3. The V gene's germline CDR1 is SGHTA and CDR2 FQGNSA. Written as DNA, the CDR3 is TGTGCCAGCAGCTTTTTTGTAGGCAGCGGAACCTACGAGCAGTACTTC. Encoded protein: CASSFFVGSGTYEQYF.

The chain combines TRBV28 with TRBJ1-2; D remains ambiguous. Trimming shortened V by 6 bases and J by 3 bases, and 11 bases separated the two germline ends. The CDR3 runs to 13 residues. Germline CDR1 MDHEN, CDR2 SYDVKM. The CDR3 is CASSATVDYGYTF. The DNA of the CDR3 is TGTGCCAGCAGCGCCACAGTGGACTATGGCTACACCTTC.

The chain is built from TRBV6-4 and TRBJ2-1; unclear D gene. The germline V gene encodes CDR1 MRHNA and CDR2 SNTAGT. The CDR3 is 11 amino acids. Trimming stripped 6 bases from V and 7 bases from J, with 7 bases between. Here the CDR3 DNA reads TGTGCCAGCAGGGCACAGAATGAGCAGTTCTTC. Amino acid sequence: CASRAQNEQFF.

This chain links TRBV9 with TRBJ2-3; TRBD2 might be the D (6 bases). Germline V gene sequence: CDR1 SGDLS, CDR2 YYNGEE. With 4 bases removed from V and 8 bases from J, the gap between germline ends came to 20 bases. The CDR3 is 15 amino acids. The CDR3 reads CASSTGGVGGGTQYF. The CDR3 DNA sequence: TGTGCCAGCAGCACCGGTGGGGTGGGAGGAGGTACGCAGTATTTT.

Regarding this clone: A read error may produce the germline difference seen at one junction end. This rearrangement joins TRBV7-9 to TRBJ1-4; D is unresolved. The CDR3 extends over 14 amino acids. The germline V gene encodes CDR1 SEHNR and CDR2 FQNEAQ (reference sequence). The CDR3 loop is CASSLRGTNEELFF. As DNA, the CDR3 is TGTGCCAGCAGCTTACGGGGAACTAATGAAGAACTGTTTTTT. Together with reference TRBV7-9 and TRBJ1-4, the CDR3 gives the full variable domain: DTGVSQNPRHKITKRGQNVTFRCDPISEHNRLYWYRQTLGQGPEFLTYFQNEAQLEKSRLLSDRFSAERPKGSFSTLEIQRTEQGDSAMYLCASSLRGTNEELFFGSGTQLSVL.

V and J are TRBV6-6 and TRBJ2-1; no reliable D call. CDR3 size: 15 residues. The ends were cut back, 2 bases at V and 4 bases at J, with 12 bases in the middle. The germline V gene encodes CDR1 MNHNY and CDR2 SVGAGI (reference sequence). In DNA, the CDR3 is TGTGCCAGCAGTTACGGCGGCGGCCCATACAATGAGCAGTTCTTC. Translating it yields CASSYGGGPYNEQFF.

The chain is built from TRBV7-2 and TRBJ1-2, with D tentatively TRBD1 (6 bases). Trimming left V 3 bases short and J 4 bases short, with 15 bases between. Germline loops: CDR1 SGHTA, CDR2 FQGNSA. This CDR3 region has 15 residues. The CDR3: CASSFTGLGVYGYTF. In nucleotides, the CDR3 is TGTGCCAGCAGCTTTACAGGGTTAGGGGTCTATGGCTACACCTTC.

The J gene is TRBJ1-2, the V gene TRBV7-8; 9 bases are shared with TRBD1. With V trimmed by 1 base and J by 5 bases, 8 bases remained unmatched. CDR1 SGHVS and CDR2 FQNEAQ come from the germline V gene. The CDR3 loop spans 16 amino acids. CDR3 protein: CASSLGLQGAGYGYTF. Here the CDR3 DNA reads TGTGCCAGCAGCTTAGGACTACAGGGGGCGGGGTATGGCTACACCTTC.

For the CDR3, the DNA is TGTGCCAGCAGTTTATACCCTAGCGGAAACAATGAGCAGTTCTTC. Translating it yields CASSLYPSGNNEQFF. The chain uses TRBV27 and TRBJ2-1, with 7 bases lining up with TRBD2. The CDR3 is 15 residues long. CDR1 MNHEY and CDR2 SMNVEV come from the germline V gene (reference sequence). V shed 1 base, J shed 5 bases, and the junction held 5 bases outside the gene matches.